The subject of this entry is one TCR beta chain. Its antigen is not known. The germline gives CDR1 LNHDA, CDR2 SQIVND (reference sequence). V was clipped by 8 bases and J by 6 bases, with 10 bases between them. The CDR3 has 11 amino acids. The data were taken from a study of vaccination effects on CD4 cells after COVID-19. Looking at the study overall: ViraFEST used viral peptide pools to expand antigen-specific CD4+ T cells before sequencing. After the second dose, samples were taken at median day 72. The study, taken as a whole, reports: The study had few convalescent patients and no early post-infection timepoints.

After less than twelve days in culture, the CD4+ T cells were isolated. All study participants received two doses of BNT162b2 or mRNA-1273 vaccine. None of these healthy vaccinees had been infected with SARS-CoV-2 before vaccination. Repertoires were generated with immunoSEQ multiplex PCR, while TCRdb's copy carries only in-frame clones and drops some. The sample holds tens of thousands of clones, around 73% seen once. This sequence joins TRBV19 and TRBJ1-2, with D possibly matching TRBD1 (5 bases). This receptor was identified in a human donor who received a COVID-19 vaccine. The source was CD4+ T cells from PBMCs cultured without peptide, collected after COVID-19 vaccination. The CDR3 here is CASSWGDGYTF. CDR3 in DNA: TGTGCCAGTTCGTGGGGGGATGGCTACACCTTC. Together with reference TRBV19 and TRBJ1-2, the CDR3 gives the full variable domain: DGGITQSPKYLFRKEGQNVTLSCEQNLNHDAMYWYRQDPGQGLRLIYYSQIVNDFQKGDIAEGYSVSREKKESFPLTVTSAQKNPTAFYLCASSWGDGYTFGSGTRLTVV.